The text below deals with one T cell receptor beta chain. As processed by the authors: Amplified reference gene primers provided the basis for estimating nucleated cell counts. Profiling relied on immunoSEQ multiplex PCR, and the TCRdb table lists in-frame clones only, not all of them. V, J and clone size are taken as reported in that table, and D and trimming were inferred from the DNA itself. This table holds approximately 15,000 clones, over 75% found once. J was trimmed by 6 bases and V by 6 bases; bases with no gene match: 13. The CDR3 extends over 16 amino acids. Germline V gene sequence: CDR1 MDHEN, CDR2 SYDVKM. The sample is drawn from a study of blood T cell repertoires in COVID-19. Background on the study: Sites across the United States, Italy and Spain contributed samples from acute and convalescent COVID-19. T cells, B-cell-depleted T cells, or PBMCs provided the cDNA or gDNA that served as material.

The source material was peripheral blood. J is TRBJ2-1 and V is TRBV28; 8 nucleotides line up with TRBD2. This clonotype was sampled from a human donor in a cohort sampled during active COVID-19. The CDR3 nucleotides are TGTGCCAGCAGAGGCACCGGGACTAGGATGGTCAATGAGCAGTTCTTC. It codes for CASRGTGTRMVNEQFF.